This T cell receptor (beta chain) came from a study of T cell changes during pregnancy in multiple sclerosis. Clones were sequenced by immunoSEQ multiplex PCR, and TCRdb holds only the in-frame ones, with some missing. The sample contains some 57,000 clones, around 90% of which appear only once. The length of the CDR3 is 12 residues. The germline V and J ends were trimmed by 7 bases and 7 bases, with 14 bases remaining between them. Germline-derived CDR1 and CDR2 are ENHRY and SYGVKD. The sequence was collected from a female donor in good health, enrolled as a control in a pregnancy study. The sequencing here drew on peripheral blood, taken in the first trimester of pregnancy. The rearrangement joins TRBV10-3 to TRBJ2-7; possibly TRBD2 for D (5 bases). The CDR3 region is CAITFDRREQYF. The CDR3 coding sequence is TGTGCCATCACCTTCGACCGGAGGGAGCAGTACTTC.